This TCR beta chain stems from a study of T cell clonotyping in hematopoietic cell transplantation. There are 13 residues in the CDR3. Germline CDR1 SGHNT, CDR2 YYREEE (reference sequence). Trimming removed 5 bases at V and 0 bases at J, with 8 bases between. Samples: about 28 days before transplant, then days 30, 100 and 180 after. TCRdb keeps only in-frame clones here, not all; method: immunoSEQ multiplex PCR. The data hold 5,000 to 6,000 clones, with approximately 77% observed a single time. The V call is TRBV5-4, the J call TRBJ2-5; TRBD2 is a possible D gene (5 bases). Sequenced material: PBMCs, taken 100 days after allogeneic stem cell transplant. The sequence derives from a female patient aged 50-59 years who had an allogeneic stem cell transplant, so the T cells may come from the graft donor. Some clones in this sample may be carry-over from other donors' samples. The CDR3 region has the DNA TGTGCCAGCAGGTCAGCGGACCAAGAGACCCAGTACTTC. Protein: CASRSADQETQYF.